This T cell receptor (beta chain) was captured by sequencing in a study of T cell responses to AZD1222 COVID-19 vaccine. Study observations and caveats: In a largely white British group with more females than males, clonal diversity was possibly underestimated. Among those given AZD1222, only 6 or 7 were seropositive at baseline. Repertoires in all cases were sampled only once the peak T cell response had passed.

With regard to this clone: No antigen is known for it.

The CDR3 is made up of 13 amino acids. Germline CDR1 reads LNHNV; CDR2 reads YYDKDF (reference sequence). With 9 bases clipped from V and 8 bases from J, the junction kept 8 bases outside the gene matches. The repertoire was sequenced with immunoSEQ multiplex PCR; TCRdb's copy has only in-frame clones and lacks some. Of 150,000 or so clones listed, 80% to 95% were seen once; the top ten hold 5%. This TCR was recovered from an adult in good health. The sequencing here drew on peripheral blood, taken on day 0 of AZD1222 vaccination. The chain uses TRBV15 and TRBJ2-4; TRBD1 matches at 9 bases. The CDR3 loop is CATKQGAGDIQYF. The CDR3 nucleotides read TGTGCCACAAAACAGGGGGCGGGAGACATTCAGTACTTC.